What follows are 20 T cell receptor beta chains derived from one specimen sequenced in a study of shared clonotypes between healthy human individuals. Terminally differentiated effector memory CD45RA+ cells were excluded by CCR7 positive selection of CD45RO-negative cells. Sequencing was performed with immunoSEQ multiplex PCR; in TCRdb, only in-frame clones are kept and a portion is missing. The sample records approximately 840,000 clones, about 96% being singletons. Material for sequencing was naive CD8+ T cells sorted from blood. The source is a young man in good health.

The rearrangement uses TRBV7-8 and TRBJ2-7; 9 bases match TRBD2. The V and J ends lost 5 bases and 7 bases, in that order; junction bases with no gene match: 12. CDR3 size: 15 residues. Germline CDR1 is SGHVS and CDR2 is FQNEAQ. As DNA, the CDR3 is TGTGCCAGCAGCCCGGAGACTAGCGGAGCTTTAGAGCAGTACTTC. This codes for CASSPETSGALEQYF.

The CDR3 bases are TGCGCCAGCAGCATACGGGGGAGCTCCTACGAGCAGTACTTC. It specifies CASSIRGSSYEQYF. The J gene is TRBJ2-7, the V gene TRBV5-1; possible D gene TRBD2, 6 bases. This CDR3 has 14 amino acids. V lost 4 bases, J lost 0 bases, and 11 bases lay in between. CDR1 is SGHRS and CDR2 is YFSETQ in the germline V gene.

A single count supports this clone. V and J are TRBV5-4 and TRBJ2-3; 9 bases are shared with TRBD1. Germline V gives CDR1 SGHNT, CDR2 YYREEE (reference sequence). The V gene end was trimmed by 4 bases and the J gene end by 1 base; junction bases not matched to a gene: 16. There are 19 residues in the CDR3. The CDR3 protein is CASSKARGQGPLGTDTQYF. The DNA of the CDR3 is TGTGCCAGCAGCAAAGCCCGAGGACAGGGGCCTTTAGGCACAGATACGCAGTATTTT.

CDR3 bases: TGTGCCAGCAGCTATCCGGACAGTTTGACCTACGAGCAGTACTTC. Protein: CASSYPDSLTYEQYF. The V and J genes are TRBV7-9 and TRBJ2-7; possibly TRBD1 for D (6 bases). Germline values: CDR1 SEHNR, CDR2 FQNEAQ (reference sequence). The CDR3 is 15 residues long. Between the trimmed V and J ends, which lost 4 bases and 2 bases, there was a span of 15 bases.

This clone was observed once. The chain carries TRBV27 and TRBJ2-3; D might be TRBD2 (6 bases). The CDR3 totals 14 residues. CDR1 and CDR2 from the germline V gene are MNHEY and SMNVEV (reference sequence). V lost 10 bases and J 0 bases, leaving 14 bases between the germline ends. CDR3 DNA sequence: TGTGCCACAATCCGGGGAGGAAGCACAGATACGCAGTATTTT. Translated: CATIRGGSTDTQYF.

The V call is TRBV11-2, the J call TRBJ2-5; weak D call: TRBD1 (5 bases). V gave up 4 bases and J gave up 5 bases, with 17 bases separating them. Per germline, CDR1 SGHAT and CDR2 FQNNGV. This CDR3 is 15 amino acids long. The CDR3 loop reads CASSSRGAWRETQYF. CDR3 nucleotides: TGTGCCAGCAGCTCTAGGGGCGCTTGGCGGGAGACCCAGTACTTC. The full variable domain, in which reference TRBV11-2 and TRBJ2-5 provide the parts outside the CDR3, is EAGVAQSPRYKIIEKRQSVAFWCNPISGHATLYWYQQILGQGPKLLIQFQNNGVVDDSQLPKDRFSAERLKGVDSTLKIQPAKLEDSAVYLCASSSRGAWRETQYFGPGTRLLVL.

This sequence joins TRBV5-1 and TRBJ2-3, with 7 positions matching TRBD1. The CDR3 is 14 amino acids. V gave up 4 bases and J gave up 0 bases; unmatched junction bases: 2. The germline V gene encodes CDR1 SGHRS and CDR2 YFSETQ. For the CDR3, the DNA is TGCGCCAGCAGCACGGGACAGAGCACAGATACGCAGTATTTT. Amino acid sequence: CASSTGQSTDTQYF. Using reference TRBV5-1 and TRBJ2-3 for the parts outside the CDR3, the full variable domain is KAGVTQTPRYLIKTRGQQVTLSCSPISGHRSVSWYQQTPGQGLQFLFEYFSETQRNKGNFPGRFSGRQFSNSRSEMNVSTLELGDSALYLCASSTGQSTDTQYFGPGTRLTVL.

The rearrangement uses TRBV4-1 and TRBJ2-5; no clear D. In germline, CDR1 is MGHRA, CDR2 YSYEKL. This CDR3 is 14 amino acids long. V shed 0 bases and J shed 2 bases, with 7 bases lying between them. The CDR3 loop is CASSQDSTQETQYF. The CDR3 DNA sequence: TGCGCCAGCAGCCAAGATTCCACTCAAGAGACCCAGTACTTC.

With respect to this clone: Distinct nucleotide sequences in the sample also encode this CDR3. The J gene is TRBJ2-3, the V gene TRBV27, with unresolved D. Germline values: CDR1 MNHEY, CDR2 SMNVEV (reference sequence). V shed 6 bases and J shed 3 bases, with 10 bases lying between them. The CDR3 spans 13 residues. CDR3: CASSLLGTDTQYF. The CDR3 nucleotides read TGTGCCAGCAGCCTCTTAGGGACAGATACGCAGTATTTT.

The V gene is TRBV27, the J gene TRBJ2-1; the match to TRBD2 covers 10 bases. The germline V gene has CDR1 MNHEY and CDR2 SMNVEV (reference sequence). Trimming took 5 bases from V and 6 from J; bases not matched to a gene: 4. The CDR3 spans 14 residues. CDR3 coding DNA: TGTGCCAGCAGTGCTAGCGGGAGTTCCAATGAGCAGTTCTTC. Translated, it gives CASSASGSSNEQFF.

As regards this clone: The identical CDR3 is also encoded by other nucleotide sequences in the sample. This chain joins TRBV6-5 and TRBJ2-1, with TRBD2 as a possible D gene (6 bases). This CDR3 contains 15 residues. CDR1 is MNHEY, CDR2 SVGAGI, per germline. V lost 6 bases and J lost 0, with 12 bases in between. DNA for the CDR3: TGTGCCAGCAGCCCGGGACTCTCCTCCTACAATGAGCAGTTCTTC. The encoded protein is CASSPGLSSYNEQFF.

The rearrangement links TRBV7-6 to TRBJ2-7, with 12 bases lining up with TRBD1. V lost 4 bases and J lost 3; bases outside the gene matches: 4. This CDR3 has 15 amino acids. Germline V CDR1 and CDR2: SGHVS, FNYEAQ. The CDR3 region has the DNA TGTGCCAGCAGCTCGGGACAGGGGGCTATCTACGAGCAGTACTTC. Residues: CASSSGQGAIYEQYF.

J is TRBJ1-1 and V is TRBV29-1; D is uncertain. The CDR3 runs 17 residues. Looked up from germline, CDR1 is SQVTM and CDR2 is ANQGSEA. V gave up 1 base and J gave up 6 bases, with 24 bases separating them. CDR3 sequence reads: CSVEGRPLGEGGAEAFF. The CDR3 region has the DNA TGCAGCGTTGAAGGTCGCCCTCTCGGGGAAGGCGGCGCTGAAGCTTTCTTT.

This chain links TRBV28 with TRBJ2-5, with D unclear. CDR1 and CDR2 from the germline V gene are MDHEN and SYDVKM. Trimming took 6 bases from V and 3 from J, leaving 23 bases between them. CDR3 length equals 17 residues. The CDR3, as DNA: TGTGCCAGCAGGGGGTTGTTACTTAGTCCCGAGGAAGAGACCCAGTACTTC. Protein: CASRGLLLSPEEETQYF.

V usage is TRBV9 and J usage is TRBJ1-5; weak D call: TRBD1 (6 bases). Looked up from germline, CDR1 is SGDLS and CDR2 is YYNGEE. The CDR3 consists of 15 residues. V lost 0 bases and J lost 2, with 9 bases in between. DNA of the CDR3: TGTGCCAGCAGCGTAGGGGCAGGGGGCAATCAGCCCCAGCATTTT. This encodes CASSVGAGGNQPQHF. Combining the CDR3 with reference TRBV9 and TRBJ1-5 gives the whole variable domain DSGVTQTPKHLITATGQRVTLRCSPRSGDLSVYWYQQSLDQGLQFLIQYYNGEERAKGNILERFSAQQFPDLHSELNLSSLELGDSALYFCASSVGAGGNQPQHFGDGTRLSIL.

This clone was recorded only once. V and J are TRBV7-8 and TRBJ2-5; D call uncertain. Trimming took 5 bases from V and 3 from J, leaving 10 bases between them. The length of the CDR3 is 13 residues. CDR1 SGHVS and CDR2 FQNEAQ come from the germline V gene. The DNA for the CDR3 is TGTGCCAGCAGCCCTTTTGGAGAAGAGACCCAGTACTTC. Its protein product is CASSPFGEETQYF.

This rearrangement joins TRBV28 to TRBJ2-7; D tentatively reads TRBD1 or TRBD2 (5 bases each). The V gene lost 6 bases and the J gene lost 4 bases, with 19 bases spanning the gap. In germline, CDR1 is MDHEN, CDR2 SYDVKM. The CDR3 extends over 15 amino acids. CDR3 residues: CASRTLGVSGYEQYF. The DNA for the CDR3 is TGTGCCAGCAGGACACTAGGGGTGTCGGGGTACGAGCAGTACTTC.

The chain combines TRBV9 with TRBJ1-1; TRBD1 matches 7 bases. From germline, CDR1 is SGDLS and CDR2 YYNGEE. The CDR3 consists of 16 residues. V dropped 2 bases and J dropped 3; count of bases not matched to a gene: 10. CDR3 loop: CASSVGVTGIYTEAFF. Written as DNA, the CDR3 is TGTGCCAGCAGCGTGGGGGTGACAGGGATCTACACTGAAGCTTTCTTT.

The V call is TRBV9, the J call TRBJ2-5; D perhaps matches TRBD1 (6 bases). V dropped 7 bases and J dropped 3 bases, with 13 bases sitting between them. CDR3 length: 13 amino acids. Germline V gene sequence: CDR1 SGDLS, CDR2 YYNGEE. The CDR3: CASRQDREETQYF. The CDR3, as DNA: TGTGCCAGCCGGCAGGACAGAGAAGAGACCCAGTACTTC.

This rearrangement joins TRBV25-1 to TRBJ1-1, with 9 bases that match TRBD1. This CDR3 is 14 amino acids long. The V and J ends lost 4 bases and 5 bases, in that order; junction bases with no gene match: 5. Germline-derived CDR1 and CDR2 are MGHDK and SYGVNS. The CDR3 loop reads CASSVTGGATEAFF. The CDR3, as DNA: TGTGCCAGCAGTGTAACAGGGGGCGCGACTGAAGCTTTCTTT.